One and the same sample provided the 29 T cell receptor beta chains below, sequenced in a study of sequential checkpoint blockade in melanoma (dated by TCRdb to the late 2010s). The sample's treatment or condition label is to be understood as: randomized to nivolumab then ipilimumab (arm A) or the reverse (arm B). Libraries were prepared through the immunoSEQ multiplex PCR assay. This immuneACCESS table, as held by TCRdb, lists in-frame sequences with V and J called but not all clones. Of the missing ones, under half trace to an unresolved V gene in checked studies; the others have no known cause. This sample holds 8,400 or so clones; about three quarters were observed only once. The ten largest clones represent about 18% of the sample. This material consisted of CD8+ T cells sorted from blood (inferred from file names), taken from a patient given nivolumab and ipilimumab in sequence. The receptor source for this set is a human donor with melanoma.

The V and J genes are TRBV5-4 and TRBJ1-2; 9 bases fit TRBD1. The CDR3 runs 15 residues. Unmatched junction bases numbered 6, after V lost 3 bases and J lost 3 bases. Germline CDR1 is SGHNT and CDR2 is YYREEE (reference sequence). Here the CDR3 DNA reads TGTGCCAGCAGCTACCAAACAGGGGGCGACTATGGCTACACCTTC. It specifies CASSYQTGGDYGYTF.

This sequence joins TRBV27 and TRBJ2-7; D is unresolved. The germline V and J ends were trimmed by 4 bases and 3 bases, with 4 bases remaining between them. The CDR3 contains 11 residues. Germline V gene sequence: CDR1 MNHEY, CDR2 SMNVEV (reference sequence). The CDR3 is CASSSSYEQYF. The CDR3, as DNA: TGTGCCAGCAGTTCTAGCTACGAGCAGTACTTC.

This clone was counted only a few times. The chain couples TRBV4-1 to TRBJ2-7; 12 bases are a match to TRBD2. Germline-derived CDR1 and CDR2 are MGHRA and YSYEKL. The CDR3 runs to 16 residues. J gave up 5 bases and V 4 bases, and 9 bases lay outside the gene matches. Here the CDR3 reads CASSPRLAGAIHEQYF. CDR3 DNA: TGCGCCAGCAGCCCTAGACTAGCGGGAGCAATCCACGAGCAGTACTTC.

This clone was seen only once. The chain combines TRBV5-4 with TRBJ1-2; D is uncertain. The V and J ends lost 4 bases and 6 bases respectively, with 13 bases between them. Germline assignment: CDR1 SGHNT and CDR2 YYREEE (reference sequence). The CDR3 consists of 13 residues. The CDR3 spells CASSITPLDGYTF. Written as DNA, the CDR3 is TGTGCCAGCAGCATTACTCCTTTAGATGGCTACACCTTC.

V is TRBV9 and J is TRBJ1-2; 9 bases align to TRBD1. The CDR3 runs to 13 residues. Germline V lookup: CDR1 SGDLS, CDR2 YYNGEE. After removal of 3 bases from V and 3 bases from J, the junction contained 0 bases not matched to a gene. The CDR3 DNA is TGTGCCAGCAGCGGGGACAGGGACTATGGCTACACCTTC. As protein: CASSGDRDYGYTF. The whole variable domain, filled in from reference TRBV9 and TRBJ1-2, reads DSGVTQTPKHLITATGQRVTLRCSPRSGDLSVYWYQQSLDQGLQFLIQYYNGEERAKGNILERFSAQQFPDLHSELNLSSLELGDSALYFCASSGDRDYGYTFGSGTRLTVV.

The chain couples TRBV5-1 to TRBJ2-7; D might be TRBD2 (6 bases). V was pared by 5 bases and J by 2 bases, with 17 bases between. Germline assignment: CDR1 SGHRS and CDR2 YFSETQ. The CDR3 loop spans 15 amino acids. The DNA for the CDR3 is TGCGCCAGCAGACTCTCGCTAGCGTCGGCCTACGAGCAGTACTTC. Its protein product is CASRLSLASAYEQYF.

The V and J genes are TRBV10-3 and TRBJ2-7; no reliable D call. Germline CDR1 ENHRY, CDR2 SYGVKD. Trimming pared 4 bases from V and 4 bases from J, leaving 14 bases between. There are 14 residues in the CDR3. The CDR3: CAISGEESGYEQYF. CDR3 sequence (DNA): TGTGCCATCAGTGGAGAGGAATCTGGGTACGAGCAGTACTTC.

CDR3 nucleotides: TGCAGCGCTGGCGGGGAGGGGACTGAAGCTTTCTTT. This translates into CSAGGEGTEAFF. The V gene is TRBV29-1, the J gene TRBJ1-1, with D tentatively TRBD1 (5 bases). The CDR3 has 12 amino acids. The V and J ends lost 7 bases and 5 bases respectively, with 14 bases between them. Looked up from germline, CDR1 is SQVTM and CDR2 is ANQGSEA.

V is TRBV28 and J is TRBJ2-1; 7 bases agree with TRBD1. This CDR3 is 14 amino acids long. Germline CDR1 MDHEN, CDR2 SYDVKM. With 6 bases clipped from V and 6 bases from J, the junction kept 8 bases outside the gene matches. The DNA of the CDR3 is TGTGCCAGCAGGTGGACAGGTTTGGGCAATGAGCAGTTCTTC. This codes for CASRWTGLGNEQFF.

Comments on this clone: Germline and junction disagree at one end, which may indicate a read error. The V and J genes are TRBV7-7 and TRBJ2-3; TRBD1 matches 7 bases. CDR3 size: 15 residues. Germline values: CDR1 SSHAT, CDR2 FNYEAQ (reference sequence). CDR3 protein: CASSFTGAMTDTQYF. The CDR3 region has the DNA TGTGCTAGCAGCTTCACAGGGGCTATGACAGATACGCAGTATTTT.

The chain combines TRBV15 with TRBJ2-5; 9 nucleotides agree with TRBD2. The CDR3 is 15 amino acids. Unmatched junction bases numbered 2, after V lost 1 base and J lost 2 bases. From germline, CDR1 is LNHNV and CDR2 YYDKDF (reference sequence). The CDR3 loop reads CATSRVAGAQETQYF. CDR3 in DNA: TGTGCCACCAGCAGAGTAGCGGGGGCACAAGAGACCCAGTACTTC. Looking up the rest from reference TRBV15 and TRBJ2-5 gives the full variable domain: DAMVIQNPRYQVTQFGKPVTLSCSQTLNHNVMYWYQQKSSQAPKLLFHYYDKDFNNEADTPDNFQSRRPNTSFCFLDIRSPGLGDTAMYLCATSRVAGAQETQYFGPGTRLLVL.

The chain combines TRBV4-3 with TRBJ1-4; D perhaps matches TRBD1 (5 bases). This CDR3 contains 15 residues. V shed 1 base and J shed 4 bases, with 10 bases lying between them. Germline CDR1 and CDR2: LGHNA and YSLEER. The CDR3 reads CASSQGGSLNEKLFF. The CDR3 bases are TGCGCCAGCAGCCAAGGGGGCAGCCTTAATGAAAAACTGTTTTTT.

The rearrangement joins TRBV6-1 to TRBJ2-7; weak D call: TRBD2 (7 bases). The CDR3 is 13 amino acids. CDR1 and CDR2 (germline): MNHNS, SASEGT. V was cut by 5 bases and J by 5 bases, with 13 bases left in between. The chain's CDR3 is CASSLRGLDEQYF. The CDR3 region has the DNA TGTGCCAGCAGTTTGCGGGGGCTAGACGAGCAGTACTTC.

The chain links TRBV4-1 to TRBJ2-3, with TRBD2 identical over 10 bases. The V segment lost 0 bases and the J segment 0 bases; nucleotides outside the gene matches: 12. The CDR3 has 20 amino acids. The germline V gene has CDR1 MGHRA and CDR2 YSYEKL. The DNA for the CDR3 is TGCGCCAGCAGCCAAGATTTCTGGACTAGCGGTGGCGTAAGCACAGATACGCAGTATTTT. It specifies CASSQDFWTSGGVSTDTQYF.

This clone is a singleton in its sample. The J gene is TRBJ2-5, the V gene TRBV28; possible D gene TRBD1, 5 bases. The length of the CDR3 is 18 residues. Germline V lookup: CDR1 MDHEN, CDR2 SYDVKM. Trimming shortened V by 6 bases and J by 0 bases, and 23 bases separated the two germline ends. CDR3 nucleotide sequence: TGTGCCAGCAGAAAAGATCGGGCGCAGGGAAGCCACCAAGAGACCCAGTACTTC. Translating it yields CASRKDRAQGSHQETQYF.

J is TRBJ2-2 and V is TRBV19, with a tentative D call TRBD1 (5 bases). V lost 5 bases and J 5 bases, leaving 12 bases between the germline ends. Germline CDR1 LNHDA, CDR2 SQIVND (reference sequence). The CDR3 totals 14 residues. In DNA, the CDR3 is TGTGCCAGTAGTCGCCAGGGAATAACCGGGGAGCTGTTTTTT. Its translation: CASSRQGITGELFF.

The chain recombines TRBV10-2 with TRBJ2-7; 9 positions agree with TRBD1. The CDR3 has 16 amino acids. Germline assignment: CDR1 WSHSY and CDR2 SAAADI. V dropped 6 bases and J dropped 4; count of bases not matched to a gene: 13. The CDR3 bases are TGCGCCAGCAGGGATGGACAGGGGAATCCAACATACGAGCAGTACTTC. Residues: CASRDGQGNPTYEQYF.

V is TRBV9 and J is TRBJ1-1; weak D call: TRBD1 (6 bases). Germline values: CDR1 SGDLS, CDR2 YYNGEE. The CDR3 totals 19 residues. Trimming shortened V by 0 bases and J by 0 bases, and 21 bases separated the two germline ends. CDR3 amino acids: CASSVAPDGGPRLNTEAFF. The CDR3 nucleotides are TGTGCCAGCAGCGTAGCCCCCGACGGGGGGCCTAGACTGAACACTGAAGCTTTCTTT.

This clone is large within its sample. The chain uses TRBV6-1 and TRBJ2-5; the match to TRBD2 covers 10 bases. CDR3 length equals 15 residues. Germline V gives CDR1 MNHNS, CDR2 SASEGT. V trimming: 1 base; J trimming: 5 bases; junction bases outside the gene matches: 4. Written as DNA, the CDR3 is TGTGCCAGCAGTGAAGGGAGCGGGGGGGCCGAGACCCAGTACTTC. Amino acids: CASSEGSGGAETQYF.

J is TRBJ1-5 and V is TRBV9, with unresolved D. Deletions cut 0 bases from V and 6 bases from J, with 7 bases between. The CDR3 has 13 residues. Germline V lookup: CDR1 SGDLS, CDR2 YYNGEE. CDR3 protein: CASSVEGGQPQHF. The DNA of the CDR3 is TGTGCCAGCAGCGTAGAGGGAGGTCAGCCCCAGCATTTT.

The CDR3 is CASSPPGTSGSFQETQYF. CDR3 nucleotides: TGTGCCAGCAGCCCCCCCGGGACTAGCGGGAGTTTTCAAGAGACCCAGTACTTC. The chain is built from TRBV7-2 and TRBJ2-5, with 14 bases that match TRBD2. Germline V gives CDR1 SGHTA, CDR2 FQGNSA. CDR3 length: 18 residues. V trimming: 5 bases; J trimming: 2 bases; junction bases outside the gene matches: 10.

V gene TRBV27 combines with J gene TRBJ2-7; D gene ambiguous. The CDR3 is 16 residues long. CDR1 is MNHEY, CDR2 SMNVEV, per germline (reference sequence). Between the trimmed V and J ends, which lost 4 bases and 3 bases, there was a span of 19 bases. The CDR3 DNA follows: TGTGCCAGCAGTTCCAGACCCGTAGCCATGTACTACGAGCAGTACTTC. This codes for CASSSRPVAMYYEQYF.

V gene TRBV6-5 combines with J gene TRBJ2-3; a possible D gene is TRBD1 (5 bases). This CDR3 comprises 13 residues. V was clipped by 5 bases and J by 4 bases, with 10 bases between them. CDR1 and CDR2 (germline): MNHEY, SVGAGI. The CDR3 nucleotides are TGTGCCAGCAGTGCAGGGATCCCAGATACGCAGTATTTT. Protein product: CASSAGIPDTQYF.

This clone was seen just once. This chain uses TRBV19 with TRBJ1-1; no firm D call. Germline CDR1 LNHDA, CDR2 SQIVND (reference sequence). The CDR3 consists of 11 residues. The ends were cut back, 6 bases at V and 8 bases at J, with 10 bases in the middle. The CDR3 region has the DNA TGTGCCAGTAGGGCAAGATCAGAAGCTTTCTTT. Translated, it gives CASRARSEAFF.

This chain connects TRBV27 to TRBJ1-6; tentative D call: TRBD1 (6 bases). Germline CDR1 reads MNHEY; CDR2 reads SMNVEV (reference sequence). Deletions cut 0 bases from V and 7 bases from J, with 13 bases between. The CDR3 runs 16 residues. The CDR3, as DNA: TGTGCCAGCAGTTTATCGGGCCAGGGGCCCAATTCACCCCTCCACTTT. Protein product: CASSLSGQGPNSPLHF.

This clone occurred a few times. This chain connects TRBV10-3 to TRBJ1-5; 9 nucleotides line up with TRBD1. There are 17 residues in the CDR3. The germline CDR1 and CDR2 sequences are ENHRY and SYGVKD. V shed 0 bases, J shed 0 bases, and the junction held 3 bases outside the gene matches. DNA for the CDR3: TGTGCCATCAGTGAGTCGATGGGACAGGGTAGCAATCAGCCCCAGCATTTT. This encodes CAISESMGQGSNQPQHF.

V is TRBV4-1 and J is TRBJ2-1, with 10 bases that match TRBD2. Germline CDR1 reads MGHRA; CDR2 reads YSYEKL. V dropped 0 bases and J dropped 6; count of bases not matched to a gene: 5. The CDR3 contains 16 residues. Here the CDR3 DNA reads TGCGCCAGCAGCCAAGATCCAGCGGGAGGGCGCAATGAGCAGTTCTTC. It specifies CASSQDPAGGRNEQFF.

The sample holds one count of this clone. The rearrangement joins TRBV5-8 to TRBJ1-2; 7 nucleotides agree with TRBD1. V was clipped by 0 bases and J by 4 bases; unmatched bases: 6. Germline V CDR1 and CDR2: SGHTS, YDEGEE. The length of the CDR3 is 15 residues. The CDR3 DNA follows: TGTGCCAGCAGCTTGGCCACAGGGGCCAGCTATGGCTACACCTTC. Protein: CASSLATGASYGYTF.

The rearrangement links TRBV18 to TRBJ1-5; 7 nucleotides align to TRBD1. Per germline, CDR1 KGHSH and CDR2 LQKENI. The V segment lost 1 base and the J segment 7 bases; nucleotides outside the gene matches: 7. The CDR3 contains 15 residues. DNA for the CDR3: TGTGCCAGCTCACCACTGGGTACAGGGGAACAGCCCCAGCATTTT. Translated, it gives CASSPLGTGEQPQHF.